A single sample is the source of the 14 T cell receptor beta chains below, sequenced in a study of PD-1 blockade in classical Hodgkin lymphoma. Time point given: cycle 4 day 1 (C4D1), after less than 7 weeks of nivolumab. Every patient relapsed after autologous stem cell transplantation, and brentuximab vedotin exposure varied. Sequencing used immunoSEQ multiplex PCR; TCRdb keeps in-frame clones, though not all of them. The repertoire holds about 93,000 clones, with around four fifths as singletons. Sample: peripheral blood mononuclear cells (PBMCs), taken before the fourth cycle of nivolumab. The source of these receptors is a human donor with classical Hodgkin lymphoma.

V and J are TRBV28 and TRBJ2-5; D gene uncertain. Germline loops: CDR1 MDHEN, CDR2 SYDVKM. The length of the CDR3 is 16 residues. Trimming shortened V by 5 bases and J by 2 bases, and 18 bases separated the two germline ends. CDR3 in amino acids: CASSPPPQVPQETQYF. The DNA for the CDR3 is TGTGCCAGCAGTCCCCCCCCTCAGGTGCCTCAAGAGACCCAGTACTTC.

The CDR3 protein is CASSEAIIAGYNEQFF. The DNA of the CDR3 is TGTGCCAGCAGTGAAGCCATTATAGCGGGGTACAATGAGCAGTTCTTC. The chain combines TRBV6-1 with TRBJ2-1; 8 nucleotides align to TRBD2. Losses at the gene ends were 0 bases for V and 4 bases for J; bases not matched to a gene: 5. This CDR3 contains 16 residues. Germline V gene data show CDR1 as MNHNS and CDR2 as SASEGT.

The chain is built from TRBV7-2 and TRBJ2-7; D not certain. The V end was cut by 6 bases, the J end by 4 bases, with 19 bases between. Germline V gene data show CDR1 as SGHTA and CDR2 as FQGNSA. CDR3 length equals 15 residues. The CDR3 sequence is CASSTSRPLSYEQYF. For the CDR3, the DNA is TGTGCCAGCAGTACCTCAAGGCCCCTCTCTTACGAGCAGTACTTC.

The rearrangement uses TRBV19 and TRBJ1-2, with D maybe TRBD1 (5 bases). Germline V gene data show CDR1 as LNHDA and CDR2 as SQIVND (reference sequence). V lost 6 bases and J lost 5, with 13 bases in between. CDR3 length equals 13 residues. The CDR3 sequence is CASRDEGPYGYTF. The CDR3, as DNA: TGTGCCAGTAGGGATGAGGGGCCATATGGCTACACCTTC.

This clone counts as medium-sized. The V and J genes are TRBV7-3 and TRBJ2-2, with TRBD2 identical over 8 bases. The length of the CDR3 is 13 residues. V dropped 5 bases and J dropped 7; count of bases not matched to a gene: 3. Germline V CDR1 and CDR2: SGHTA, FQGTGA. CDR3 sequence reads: CASSASGHGELFF. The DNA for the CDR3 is TGTGCCAGCAGCGCTAGCGGGCACGGGGAGCTGTTTTTT.

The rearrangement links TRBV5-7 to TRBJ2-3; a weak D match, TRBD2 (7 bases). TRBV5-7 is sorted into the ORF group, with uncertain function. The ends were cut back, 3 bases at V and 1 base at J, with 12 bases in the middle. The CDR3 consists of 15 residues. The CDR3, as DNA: TGTGCCAGCAGCTCCGAAGGGGGGGGCACAGATACGCAGTATTTT. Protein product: CASSSEGGGTDTQYF.

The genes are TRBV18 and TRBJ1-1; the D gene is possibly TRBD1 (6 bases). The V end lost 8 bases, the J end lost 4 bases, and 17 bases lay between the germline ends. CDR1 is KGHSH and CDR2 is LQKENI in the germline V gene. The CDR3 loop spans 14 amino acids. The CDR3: CASRLQGTFTEAFF. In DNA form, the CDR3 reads TGTGCCAGCCGATTACAGGGAACATTCACTGAAGCTTTCTTT.

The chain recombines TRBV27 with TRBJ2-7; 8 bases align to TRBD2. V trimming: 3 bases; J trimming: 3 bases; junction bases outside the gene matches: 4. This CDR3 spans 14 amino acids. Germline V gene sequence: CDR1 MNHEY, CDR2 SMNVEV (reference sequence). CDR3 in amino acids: CASSLGTRGYEQYF. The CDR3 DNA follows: TGTGCCAGCAGTTTGGGGACTAGGGGCTACGAGCAGTACTTC.

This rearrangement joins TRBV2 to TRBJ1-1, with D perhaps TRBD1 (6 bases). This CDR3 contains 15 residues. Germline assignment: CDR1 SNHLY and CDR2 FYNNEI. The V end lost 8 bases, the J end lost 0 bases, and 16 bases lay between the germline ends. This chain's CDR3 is CASSRDNSMNTEAFF. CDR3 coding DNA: TGTGCCAGCTCCCGGGACAACTCTATGAACACTGAAGCTTTCTTT.

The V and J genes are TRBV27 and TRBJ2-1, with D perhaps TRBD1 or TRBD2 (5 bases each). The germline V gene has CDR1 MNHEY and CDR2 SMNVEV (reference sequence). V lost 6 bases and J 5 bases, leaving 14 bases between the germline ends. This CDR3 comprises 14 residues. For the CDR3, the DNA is TGTGCCAGCAGCCACGGGACCCAAAACAATGAGCAGTTCTTC. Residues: CASSHGTQNNEQFF.

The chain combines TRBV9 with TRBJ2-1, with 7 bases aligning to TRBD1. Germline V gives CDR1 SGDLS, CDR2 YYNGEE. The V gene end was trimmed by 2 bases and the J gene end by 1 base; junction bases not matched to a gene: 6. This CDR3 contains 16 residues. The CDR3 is CASSVRQGSSYNEQFF. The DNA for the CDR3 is TGTGCCAGCAGCGTTAGACAGGGAAGTTCCTACAATGAGCAGTTCTTC.

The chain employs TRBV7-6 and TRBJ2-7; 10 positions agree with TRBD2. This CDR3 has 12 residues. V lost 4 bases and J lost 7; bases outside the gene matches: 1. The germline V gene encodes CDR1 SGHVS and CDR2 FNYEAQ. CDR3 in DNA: TGTGCCAGCAGCTCGGGACTAGCGGAGCAGTACTTC. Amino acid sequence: CASSSGLAEQYF. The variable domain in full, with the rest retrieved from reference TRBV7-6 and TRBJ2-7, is GAGVSQSPRYKVTKRGQDVALRCDPISGHVSLYWYRQALGQGPEFLTYFNYEAQQDKSGLPNDRFSAERPEGSISTLTIQRTEQRDSAMYRCASSSGLAEQYFGPGTRLTVT.

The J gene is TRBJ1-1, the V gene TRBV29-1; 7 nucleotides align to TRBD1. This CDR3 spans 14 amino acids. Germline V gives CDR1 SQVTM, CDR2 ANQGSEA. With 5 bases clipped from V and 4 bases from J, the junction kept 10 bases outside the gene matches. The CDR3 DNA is TGCAGCGTTCCCCGGACCTCAGGGGGCACTGAAGCTTTCTTT. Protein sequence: CSVPRTSGGTEAFF.

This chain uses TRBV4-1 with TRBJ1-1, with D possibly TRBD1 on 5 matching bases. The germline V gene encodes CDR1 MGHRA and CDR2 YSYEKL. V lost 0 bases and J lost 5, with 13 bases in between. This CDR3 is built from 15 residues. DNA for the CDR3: TGCGCCAGCAGCCAAGAGGTCCCCGGGGGGACTGAAGCTTTCTTT. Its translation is CASSQEVPGGTEAFF.